A single sample is the source of the 24 T cell receptor beta chains below, sequenced in a study of blood T cell repertoires in COVID-19. Some clones are missing from TCRdb's copy, which holds only in-frame ones; the method was immunoSEQ multiplex PCR. The sample has 200,000 to 250,000 clones; approximately 86% are singletons. The sample consisted of peripheral blood. These receptors came from a woman of 80 years or more with acute or convalescent COVID-19.

The chain is built from TRBV5-1 and TRBJ2-3; TRBD1 agrees at 10 bases. CDR3 length: 16 amino acids. Per germline, CDR1 SGHRS and CDR2 YFSETQ. V gave up 5 bases and J gave up 4 bases; unmatched junction bases: 10. This CDR3 is CASSEGTGVGADTQYF. CDR3 nucleotides: TGCGCCAGCAGTGAGGGGACAGGGGTAGGCGCAGATACGCAGTATTTT.

This chain's CDR3 is CASSMREANSPLHF. The CDR3 DNA reads as TGTGCCAGTAGTATGCGAGAAGCGAATTCACCCCTCCACTTT. This sequence joins TRBV19 and TRBJ1-6; D gene uncertain. V lost 3 bases and J lost 7, with 10 bases in between. The CDR3 extends over 14 amino acids. From germline, CDR1 is LNHDA and CDR2 SQIVND (reference sequence).

The chain is built from TRBV10-3 and TRBJ1-1; weak D call: TRBD1 (6 bases). V was trimmed by 3 bases and J by 4 bases, leaving 6 bases between them. Germline V gives CDR1 ENHRY, CDR2 SYGVKD. The CDR3 loop spans 12 amino acids. CDR3 sequence: CAISEGGTEAFF. CDR3 nucleotides: TGTGCCATCAGTGAAGGGGGCACTGAAGCTTTCTTT.

The chain is built from TRBV30 and TRBJ2-7; TRBD2 matches 8 bases. With V trimmed by 5 bases and J by 5 bases, 11 bases remained unmatched. There are 14 residues in the CDR3. Looked up from germline, CDR1 is GTSNPN and CDR2 is SVGIG (reference sequence). The CDR3 coding sequence is TGTGCCTGGGGTCGAGGCGGGGGGTCCCACGAGCAGTACTTC. Encoded protein: CAWGRGGGSHEQYF.

Only one count was recorded for this clone. V is TRBV6-2 or TRBV6-3 and J is TRBJ1-6; 9 nucleotides align to TRBD1. Trimming cost V 5 bases and J 5 bases; bases outside gene matches: 4. This CDR3 contains 15 residues. Germline values: CDR1 MNHEY, CDR2 SVGEGT. DNA of the CDR3: TGTGCCAGCAGTGCCCGGACAGGGGATAATTCACCCCTCCACTTT. Its protein product is CASSARTGDNSPLHF.

This rearrangement joins TRBV5-4 to TRBJ1-2; D remains unclear. With 0 bases removed from V and 4 bases from J, the gap between germline ends came to 13 bases. The germline gives CDR1 SGHNT, CDR2 YYREEE (reference sequence). There are 15 residues in the CDR3. This CDR3 is CASSLVMRVPYGYTF. The CDR3 bases are TGTGCCAGCAGCTTGGTGATGAGGGTTCCCTATGGCTACACCTTC.

The genes are TRBV27 and TRBJ1-6; D unresolved. Germline V CDR1 and CDR2: MNHEY, SMNVEV (reference sequence). There are 14 residues in the CDR3. Trimming left V 3 bases short and J 8 bases short, with 11 bases between. CDR3 protein: CASSLITADSPLHF. The CDR3 nucleotides read TGTGCCAGCAGTTTGATAACGGCGGATTCACCCCTCCACTTT.

This clone was found a few times. J is TRBJ1-2 and V is TRBV11-1; D call uncertain. The CDR3 length is 13 residues. V lost 2 bases and J 7 bases, leaving 11 bases between the germline ends. Per the germline V gene, CDR1 is SGHAT and CDR2 is FQDESV (reference sequence). Written as DNA, the CDR3 is TGTGCCAGCAGCTTAAGCCTCATTTCTGGCTACACCTTC. This translates into CASSLSLISGYTF.

The V gene is TRBV19, the J gene TRBJ1-2; 8 bases match TRBD1. CDR3 length: 14 amino acids. Germline CDR1 LNHDA, CDR2 SQIVND (reference sequence). With V trimmed by 4 bases and J by 5 bases, 6 bases remained unmatched. CDR3 sequence: CASSTTGAGYGYTF. CDR3 bases: TGTGCCAGTAGTACGACAGGGGCGGGATATGGCTACACCTTC.

V usage is TRBV6-6 and J usage is TRBJ2-1; weak D call: TRBD2 (6 bases). The CDR3 totals 15 residues. Germline V CDR1 and CDR2: MNHNY, SVGAGI (reference sequence). Trimming took 5 bases from V and 0 from J, leaving 11 bases between them. CDR3: CASSSTGVSYNEQFF. The CDR3 coding sequence is TGTGCCAGCAGTAGTACGGGGGTCTCCTACAATGAGCAGTTCTTC.

This clone was seen a single time. The CDR3 DNA is TGTGCCAGCAGTCCTCAGGGGGGCAGCGACCTATACAATGAGCAGTTCTTC. Translated, it gives CASSPQGGSDLYNEQFF. The genes are TRBV5-5 and TRBJ2-1, with a tentative D call TRBD1 (7 bases). Trimming left V 5 bases short and J 4 bases short, with 22 bases between. Germline CDR1 and CDR2: SGHKS and YYEKEE (reference sequence). This CDR3 comprises 17 residues.

The chain carries TRBV18 and TRBJ1-3, with D maybe TRBD1 (5 bases). Trimming stripped 5 bases from V and 0 bases from J, with 14 bases between. The germline gives CDR1 KGHSH, CDR2 LQKENI. The CDR3 consists of 16 residues. For the CDR3, the DNA is TGTGCCAGCTCAATTGGACACCCTTCCTCTGGAAACACCATATATTTT. It specifies CASSIGHPSSGNTIYF.

The CDR3 DNA reads as TGCGCCAGCAGCCTAACGGGACAGCCGAGCCTAGGTGGCTACACCTTC. Protein sequence: CASSLTGQPSLGGYTF. The chain couples TRBV4-1 to TRBJ1-2, with TRBD1 matching 7 bases. The CDR3 length is 16 residues. Germline V gene data show CDR1 as MGHRA and CDR2 as YSYEKL. The V and J ends lost 4 bases and 7 bases, in that order; junction bases with no gene match: 15.

This chain joins TRBV7-6 and TRBJ1-5; TRBD1 is a possible D gene (5 bases). CDR3 length: 14 residues. The V gene's germline CDR1 is SGHVS and CDR2 FNYEAQ. Trimming took off 0 bases at V and 4 bases at J, with 7 bases between the two ends. The CDR3 region has the DNA TGTGCCAGCAGCTTAGCTCAGGGAAATCAGCCCCAGCATTTT. Its protein product is CASSLAQGNQPQHF.

The V call is TRBV5-1, the J call TRBJ1-2, with D possibly being TRBD1 (5 bases). Germline V gives CDR1 SGHRS, CDR2 YFSETQ. Trimming cost V 4 bases and J 7 bases, with 17 bases left between them. The length of the CDR3 is 14 residues. Written as DNA, the CDR3 is TGCGCCAGCAGCCCCACGGGGGGGGTAGGTGGCTACACCTTC. This sequence encodes CASSPTGGVGGYTF.

The V gene is TRBV5-1, the J gene TRBJ2-7, with TRBD2 matching 8 bases. Germline V gene sequence: CDR1 SGHRS, CDR2 YFSETQ. V dropped 2 bases and J dropped 3; count of bases not matched to a gene: 4. CDR3 size: 14 residues. CDR3 region: CASSLTSGIYEQYF. The CDR3 coding sequence is TGCGCCAGCAGCTTAACTAGCGGTATCTACGAGCAGTACTTC.

The V and J genes are TRBV27 and TRBJ1-6; D unresolved. Germline CDR1 is MNHEY and CDR2 is SMNVEV (reference sequence). The ends were cut back, 1 base at V and 9 bases at J, with 10 bases in the middle. This CDR3 has 14 amino acids. The DNA for the CDR3 is TGTGCCAGCAGTTTATGGCAGTTAAGTTCACCCCTCCACTTT. Its protein is CASSLWQLSSPLHF.

The chain has TRBV6-6 and TRBJ2-3; D might be TRBD1 (5 bases). The CDR3 totals 13 residues. Per the germline V gene, CDR1 is MNHNY and CDR2 is SVGAGI (reference sequence). Trimming cost V 5 bases and J 9 bases, with 15 bases left between them. The CDR3 region is CASSTPGLSTQYF. CDR3 coding DNA: TGTGCCAGCAGTACCCCAGGGTTGTCAACGCAGTATTTT.

This clone was picked up many times. The rearrangement links TRBV19 to TRBJ2-2, with a possible D match to TRBD1 (5 bases). Trimming took 6 bases from V and 4 from J, leaving 12 bases between them. This CDR3 has 14 amino acids. Germline values: CDR1 LNHDA, CDR2 SQIVND (reference sequence). This CDR3 is CASRGTGVTGELFF. The DNA of the CDR3 is TGTGCCAGTAGGGGAACAGGCGTCACCGGGGAGCTGTTTTTT.

The rearrangement joins TRBV11-3 to TRBJ1-1, with TRBD1 as a possible D gene (5 bases). With 5 bases removed from V and 4 bases from J, the gap between germline ends came to 14 bases. Germline V CDR1 and CDR2: SGHNT, YENEEA. This CDR3 is built from 14 residues. The CDR3 sequence is CASSPSQAGTEAFF. The CDR3, as DNA: TGTGCCAGCAGCCCCTCACAGGCAGGCACTGAAGCTTTCTTT.

The chain combines TRBV28 with TRBJ1-1, with D possibly being TRBD1 (6 bases). Germline V CDR1 and CDR2: MDHEN, SYDVKM. The V end was cut by 5 bases, the J end by 6 bases, with 16 bases between. This CDR3 contains 14 residues. The CDR3 coding sequence is TGTGCCAGCAGTCGAAAACCAGGGGCCGCTGAAGCTTTCTTT. Its protein product is CASSRKPGAAEAFF.

This chain uses TRBV3-1 (or the pseudogene TRBV3-2) with TRBJ1-3, with 7 bases identical to TRBD1. Germline V gene lookup returns CDR1 LGHDT and CDR2 YNNKEL (reference sequence). Trimming removed 4 bases from V and 0 bases from J; junction bases left unmatched: 6. This CDR3 is 16 amino acids long. This CDR3 is CASSLGRGTSGNTIYF. CDR3 nucleotides: TGTGCCAGCAGCCTCGGCAGGGGGACCTCTGGAAACACCATATATTTT.

The chain is built from TRBV3-1 (or the pseudogene TRBV3-2) and TRBJ2-2; D is possibly TRBD2 (5 bases). V gave up 1 base and J gave up 5 bases, with 20 bases separating them. This CDR3 contains 18 residues. Germline CDR1 reads LGHDT; CDR2 reads YNNKEL (reference sequence). CDR3 coding DNA: TGTGCCAGCAGCCAAGGAAACGCGGGTCCTACGCGGACCGGGGAGCTGTTTTTT. It codes for CASSQGNAGPTRTGELFF.

V usage is TRBV7-6 and J usage is TRBJ2-6; D is unresolved. Germline values: CDR1 SGHVS, CDR2 FNYEAQ. The CDR3 extends over 15 amino acids. The ends were cut back, 5 bases at V and 3 bases at J, with 11 bases in the middle. The CDR3 bases are TGTGCCAGCAGCCCTCTCCACTATGGGGCCAACGTCCTGACTTTC. It is translated as CASSPLHYGANVLTF.